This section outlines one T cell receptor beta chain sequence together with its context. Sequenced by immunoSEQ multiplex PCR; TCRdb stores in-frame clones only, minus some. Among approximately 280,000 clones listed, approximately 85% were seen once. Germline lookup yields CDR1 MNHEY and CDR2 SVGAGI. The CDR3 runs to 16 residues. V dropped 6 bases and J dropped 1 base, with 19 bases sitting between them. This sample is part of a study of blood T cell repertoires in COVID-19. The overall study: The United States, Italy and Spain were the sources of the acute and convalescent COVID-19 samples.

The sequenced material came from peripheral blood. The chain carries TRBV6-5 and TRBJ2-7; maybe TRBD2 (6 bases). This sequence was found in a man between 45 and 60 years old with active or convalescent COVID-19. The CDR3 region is CASRYPGRAGSYEQYF. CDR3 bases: TGTGCCAGCAGATACCCGGGACGCGCGGGGTCCTACGAGCAGTACTTC.